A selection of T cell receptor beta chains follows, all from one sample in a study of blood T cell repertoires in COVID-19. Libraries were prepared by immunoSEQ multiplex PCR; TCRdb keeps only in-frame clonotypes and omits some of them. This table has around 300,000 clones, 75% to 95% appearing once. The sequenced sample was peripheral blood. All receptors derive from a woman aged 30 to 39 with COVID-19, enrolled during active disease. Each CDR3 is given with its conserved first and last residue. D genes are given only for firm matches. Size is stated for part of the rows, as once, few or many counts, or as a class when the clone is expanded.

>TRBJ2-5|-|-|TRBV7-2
TGTGCCAGCAGCTTGGACAGCCACCGCCAAGAGACCCAGTACTTC
CASSLDSHRQETQYF
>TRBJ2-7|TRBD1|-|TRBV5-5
TGTGCCAGCAGGAGGGGGCAGGGGATGGGCGAGCAGTACTTC
CASRRGQGMGEQYF
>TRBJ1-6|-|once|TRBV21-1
TGTGCCAGCAGCAAAGCGAGGACAGAAGCTAATTCACCCCTCCACTTT
CASSKARTEANSPLHF
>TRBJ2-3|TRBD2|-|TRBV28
TGTGCCAGCAGCCCGACTAGCGGGATGACAGATACGCAGTATTTT
CASSPTSGMTDTQYF
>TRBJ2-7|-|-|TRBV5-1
TGCGCCAGCAGCTTGGACGCGGGTAGCTCCTACGAGCAGTACTTC
CASSLDAGSSYEQYF
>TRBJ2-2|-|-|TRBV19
TGTGCCAGTAGTAACAGGGTCACCGGGGAGCTGTTTTTT
CASSNRVTGELFF
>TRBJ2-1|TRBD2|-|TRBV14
TGTGCCAGCAGGCAGACTAGCGGGGGTTACAATGAGCAGTTCTTC
CASRQTSGGYNEQFF
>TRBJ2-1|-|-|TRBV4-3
TGCGCCAGCAGCCAAAGCCAGGGAAATGTCGATGAGCAGTTCTTC
CASSQSQGNVDEQFF
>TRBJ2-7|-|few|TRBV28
TGTGCCAGCAGTTTTTTAGTTACCCACCCGACCTACGAGCAGTACTTC
CASSFLVTHPTYEQYF
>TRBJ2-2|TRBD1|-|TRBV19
TGTGCCAGTAGTCCTTGGACAGGGATCACCGGGGAGCTGTTTTTT
CASSPWTGITGELFF
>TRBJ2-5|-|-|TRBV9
TGTGCCAGCAGCGTAGAAGGGGGAGGGGGAGAGACCCAGTACTTC
CASSVEGGGGETQYF
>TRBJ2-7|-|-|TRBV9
TGTGCCAGCAGCTCCGGAGGAGGGGGGGCCGGCTACGAGCAGTACTTC
CASSSGGGGAGYEQYF
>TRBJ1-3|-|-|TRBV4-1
TGCGCCAGCAGCCCGCCGGGCGGGGGCTCTGGAAACACCATATATTTT
CASSPPGGGSGNTIYF
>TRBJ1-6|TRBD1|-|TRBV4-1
TGCGCCAGCAGCCGTTCTGGGCAGGGGGGAAATTCACCCCTCCACTTT
CASSRSGQGGNSPLHF
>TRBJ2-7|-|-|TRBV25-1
TGTGCCAGCAGTGAATCATCCAGGACAGACTCCTCATACGAGCAGTACTTC
CASSESSRTDSSYEQYF
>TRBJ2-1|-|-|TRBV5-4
TGTGCCAGCAGCCTGGACCCCCGGGGCAATGAGCAGTTCTTC
CASSLDPRGNEQFF